This T cell receptor beta chain derives from a study of cytomegalovirus exposure and HLA in healthy donors. This clone has only a few counts. PCR employed 60 Vbeta and 13 Jbeta primers. Repertoires were generated with immunoSEQ multiplex PCR, while TCRdb's copy carries only in-frame clones and drops some. The table shows about 120,000 clones, with over 9.5% occurring only once. This clonotype originated in a woman between 18 and 29 years old in good health and CMV-seropositive. The sample was PBMCs.

For the CDR3, the DNA is TGTGCCAGCAGTGCGGGGGTCACCGGGGAGCTGTTTTTT. It codes for CASSAGVTGELFF. The V call is TRBV6-1, the J call TRBJ2-2; the D gene is possibly TRBD2 (6 bases). In germline, CDR1 is MNHNS, CDR2 SASEGT. This CDR3 comprises 13 residues. The V and J ends lost 4 bases and 4 bases respectively, with 7 bases between them.